These 19 T cell receptor beta chains came from one sample sequenced in a study of shared clonotypes between healthy human individuals. Using immunoSEQ multiplex PCR, the repertoire was profiled, and TCRdb retains in-frame clones only, with some absent. Among about 490,000 clones listed, 76% were seen once. The source material was PBMCs. The receptor source for this set is a woman in her thirties or forties in good health. Some clones in this sample may be carry-over from other donors' samples.

This clone was found once. V gene TRBV4-2 combines with J gene TRBJ2-7; D is ambiguous. V dropped 0 bases and J dropped 4 bases, with 7 bases sitting between them. The CDR3 extends over 13 amino acids. Germline V gene data show CDR1 as LGHNA and CDR2 as YNFKEQ. This CDR3 is CASSQDRSYEQYF. In DNA, the CDR3 is TGTGCCAGCAGCCAAGATCGGTCGTACGAGCAGTACTTC.

This clone was counted once. The genes are TRBV27 and TRBJ1-1; D is possibly TRBD1 (6 bases). CDR3 size: 13 residues. The germline gives CDR1 MNHEY, CDR2 SMNVEV (reference sequence). V was pared by 6 bases and J by 5 bases, with 13 bases between. The CDR3 region has the DNA TGTGCCAGCAGCCCCCCAGGGGAAACTGAAGCTTTCTTT. Translating gives CASSPPGETEAFF.

This clone was found many times. The CDR3 DNA follows: TGTGCCAGCAGCGCGGCCGGGACTAGCGGCCCCTCCCCCCAGTACTTC. It translates to CASSAAGTSGPSPQYF. This chain joins TRBV9 and TRBJ2-5; TRBD2 matches at 11 bases. V dropped 3 bases and J dropped 9; count of bases not matched to a gene: 13. This CDR3 contains 16 residues. Germline-derived CDR1 and CDR2 are SGDLS and YYNGEE.

The DNA for the CDR3 is TGTGCCAGCTCACAAGTGGACGGGGCCTACGAGCAGTACTTC. Encoded protein: CASSQVDGAYEQYF. The chain joins TRBV18 to TRBJ2-7; D may be TRBD2 (5 bases). Germline-derived CDR1 and CDR2 are KGHSH and LQKENI. The CDR3 covers 14 residues. Deletions cut 4 bases from V and 2 bases from J, with 12 bases between.

This sequence joins TRBV25-1 and TRBJ2-1; no clear D gene. The germline V and J ends were trimmed by 2 bases and 2 bases, with 7 bases remaining between them. Looked up from germline, CDR1 is MGHDK and CDR2 is SYGVNS. The CDR3 consists of 14 residues. The CDR3 DNA reads TGTGCCAGCAGTGAACCCTCGACCTACAATGAGCAGTTCTTC. It specifies CASSEPSTYNEQFF.

As regards this clone: Compared with germline, one end of the junction differs, possibly owing to a read error. The chain combines TRBV28 with TRBJ2-3; a possible D gene is TRBD2 (5 bases). The CDR3 is 14 residues long. Germline V CDR1 and CDR2: MDHEN, SYDVKM. CDR3 sequence reads: CAGSPGRGTDTQYF. In DNA, the CDR3 is TGTGCCGGCAGTCCCGGACGAGGGACAGATACGCAGTATTTT.

This chain uses TRBV10-3 with TRBJ2-5, with TRBD2 as a possible D gene (6 bases). V shed 9 bases and J shed 2 bases, with 19 bases lying between them. Germline assignment: CDR1 ENHRY and CDR2 SYGVKD. The CDR3 is made up of 15 amino acids. The CDR3 spells CAMSLGGTRQETQYF. The CDR3 DNA is TGTGCCATGTCGTTGGGAGGAACGAGACAAGAGACCCAGTACTTC.

This clone was picked up a small number of times. The chain recombines TRBV27 with TRBJ1-2, with no clear D. Germline CDR1 MNHEY, CDR2 SMNVEV (reference sequence). V lost 0 bases to trimming and J lost 4 bases, with 9 bases between them. This CDR3 is 14 amino acids long. DNA for the CDR3: TGTGCCAGCAGTTTATCGTTCAAGGGCTATGGCTACACCTTC. Translating it yields CASSLSFKGYGYTF.

V gene TRBV7-3 combines with J gene TRBJ2-3; D is undetermined. The CDR3 totals 12 residues. The V gene's germline CDR1 is SGHTA and CDR2 FQGTGA. Trimming stripped 4 bases from V and 6 bases from J, with 8 bases between. The CDR3 loop is CASSSPGDTQYF. The CDR3 DNA is TGTGCCAGCAGCTCCCCCGGGGATACGCAGTATTTT. The entire variable domain, with the rest obtained from reference TRBV7-3 and TRBJ2-3, is as follows: GAGVSQTPSNKVTEKGKYVELRCDPISGHTALYWYRQSLGQGPEFLIYFQGTGAADDSGLPNDRFFAVRPEGSVSTLKIQRTERGDSAVYLCASSSPGDTQYFGPGTRLTVL.

About this clone itself: This may be a read error, as it is one base from a much larger clone. The rearrangement links TRBV5-1 to TRBJ2-5; TRBD1 matches at 8 bases. The CDR3 extends over 14 amino acids. Germline lookup yields CDR1 SGHRS and CDR2 YFSETQ. After removal of 3 bases from V and 1 base from J, the junction contained 2 bases not matched to a gene. CDR3 DNA: TGCGCCAGCAGCTCCGGGACAGGCCAAGAGACCCAGTACTTC. This codes for CASSSGTGQETQYF.

As to this clone: This sequence is one base from a far larger clone and is likely a read error. This CDR3 reads CSVASGALNTEAFF. The CDR3 bases are TGCAGCGTTGCCTCCGGGGCGTTGAACACTGAAGCTTTCTTT. The chain uses TRBV29-1 and TRBJ1-1, with D possibly being TRBD1 (5 bases). The CDR3 extends over 14 amino acids. Germline V gene lookup returns CDR1 SQVTM and CDR2 ANQGSEA. With 4 bases removed from V and 0 bases from J, the gap between germline ends came to 12 bases.

V and J are TRBV9 and TRBJ1-1; D unclear. Germline V gene data show CDR1 as SGDLS and CDR2 as YYNGEE. Trimming pared 9 bases from V and 5 bases from J, leaving 8 bases between. This CDR3 is built from 10 residues. The CDR3 sequence is CANPRTEAFF. The CDR3 DNA reads as TGTGCCAACCCGCGGACTGAAGCTTTCTTT.

This clone came up once. The chain uses TRBV15 and TRBJ2-7; TRBD2 aligns across 12 bases. The CDR3 consists of 16 residues. Unmatched junction bases numbered 2, after V lost 0 bases and J lost 2 bases. The germline gives CDR1 LNHNV, CDR2 YYDKDF (reference sequence). For the CDR3, the DNA is TGTGCCACCAGCAGAGATCCTAGCGGGAGGGCCTACGAGCAGTACTTC. This sequence encodes CATSRDPSGRAYEQYF.

This clone was seen only a few times. It is likely a read error: a sequence one base away is far more abundant. The rearrangement links TRBV30 to TRBJ1-1; possibly TRBD1 for D (6 bases). The CDR3 runs 12 residues. Germline CDR1 and CDR2: GTSNPN and SVGIG (reference sequence). Trimming removed 2 bases at V and 9 bases at J, with 13 bases between. CDR3 region: CAWSRQANKAFF. The CDR3 nucleotides are TGTGCCTGGAGTAGACAGGCGAATAAAGCTTTCTTT.

The CDR3: CASSENLGGELFF. The CDR3 DNA reads as TGTGCCAGCAGCGAGAATCTAGGCGGGGAGCTGTTTTTT. The chain carries TRBV14 and TRBJ2-2; D ambiguous. V dropped 5 bases and J dropped 7 bases, with 11 bases sitting between them. The CDR3 is 13 amino acids. Germline V gene lookup returns CDR1 SGHDN and CDR2 FVKESK.

This clone was seen more than once but under ten times. The chain has TRBV19 and TRBJ2-2; tentatively, D is TRBD2 (5 bases). This CDR3 has 15 amino acids. V was cut by 3 bases and J by 8 bases, with 16 bases left in between. In germline, CDR1 is LNHDA, CDR2 SQIVND (reference sequence). The CDR3 nucleotides read TGTGCCAGTAGTATGCGGTGGGAGCGTCATGGGGAGCTGTTTTTT. Translating it yields CASSMRWERHGELFF.

This chain joins TRBV5-1 and TRBJ2-1, with 11 bases matching TRBD2. This CDR3 spans 18 amino acids. In germline, CDR1 is SGHRS, CDR2 YFSETQ. Trimming at V came to 0 bases and at J to 7 bases, leaving 12 bases not matched to a gene. The CDR3 loop is CASSLEMLSGRAWNEQFF. The CDR3 region has the DNA TGCGCCAGCAGCTTGGAGATGCTTAGCGGGAGGGCCTGGAATGAGCAGTTCTTC.

The J gene is TRBJ2-3, the V gene TRBV29-1, with 8 bases aligning to TRBD2. V shed 0 bases, J shed 1 base, and the junction held 12 bases outside the gene matches. The CDR3 consists of 18 residues. Looked up from germline, CDR1 is SQVTM and CDR2 is ANQGSEA. CDR3 loop: CSVEEGGPGLARTDTQYF. In nucleotides, the CDR3 is TGCAGCGTTGAAGAGGGCGGGCCTGGACTAGCTCGCACAGATACGCAGTATTTT.

The chain joins TRBV13 to TRBJ2-7; 8 nucleotides align to TRBD1. Germline-derived CDR1 and CDR2 are PRHDT and FYEKMQ (reference sequence). After removal of 0 bases from V and 4 bases from J, the junction contained 14 bases not matched to a gene. The CDR3 is 18 residues long. This CDR3 is CASSLGKDGDRRIYEQYF. As DNA, the CDR3 is TGTGCCAGCAGCTTAGGCAAGGACGGGGACAGGAGGATATACGAGCAGTACTTC.